This T cell receptor (beta chain) derives from a study of blood T cell repertoires in COVID-19. The overall study: Material from acute and convalescent COVID-19 was sourced from the United States, Italy and Spain. The cDNA or gDNA used as material had been derived from T cells, B-cell-depleted T cells, or PBMCs.

The CDR3 has 15 residues. CDR1 LNHNV and CDR2 YYDKDF come from the germline V gene (reference sequence). The V segment lost 5 bases and the J segment 12 bases; nucleotides outside the gene matches: 15. In the original workflow: Amplified reference gene primers provided the basis for estimating nucleated cell counts. Only in-frame clones appear in the TCRdb table, and some are missing; sequencing was by immunoSEQ multiplex PCR. V, J and clone size are taken as reported in that table, and D and trimming were inferred from the DNA itself. Counted here are 140,000 or so clones, 80% to 85% occurring once; the ten biggest clones make up roughly 8%.

Sequencing input: peripheral blood. The TCR sequence derives from a human donor in a cohort sampled during active COVID-19. V gene TRBV15 combines with J gene TRBJ1-2, with TRBD1 matching 10 bases. CDR3 region: CATSRGTGEKGVNTF. DNA of the CDR3: TGTGCCACCAGCCGGGGGACAGGGGAGAAGGGTGTCAACACCTTC.